The next 8 T cell receptor beta chains were all read from a single sample in a study of cytomegalovirus exposure and HLA in healthy donors. With 60 Vbeta and 13 Jbeta primers, the PCR was carried out. Method: immunoSEQ multiplex PCR; TCRdb's copy keeps in-frame clones and lacks some. The data show about 160,000 clones, around four fifths seen once. Sequencing was performed on PBMCs. The receptors derive from a woman in her forties or fifties in good health and CMV-seropositive.

Note on this clone: Other DNA sequences within the sample encode an identical CDR3. The chain employs TRBV7-8 and TRBJ2-3; 12 nucleotides agree with TRBD2. With V trimmed by 4 bases and J by 6 bases, 11 bases remained unmatched. The length of the CDR3 is 17 residues. Germline CDR1 reads SGHVS; CDR2 reads FQNEAQ. CDR3 sequence reads: CASSSRLAGVMGDTQYF. The CDR3 DNA follows: TGTGCCAGCAGCTCAAGACTAGCGGGAGTGATGGGCGATACGCAGTATTTT.

The chain joins TRBV28 to TRBJ1-6; D perhaps matches TRBD1 (6 bases). Trimming left V 6 bases short and J 9 bases short, with 18 bases between. The CDR3 length is 15 residues. Germline assignment: CDR1 MDHEN and CDR2 SYDVKM. CDR3 DNA: TGTGCCAGCAGAGAGAACAGGGTAGGGCCTTCACCCCTCCACTTT. Translated: CASRENRVGPSPLHF.

The rearrangement joins TRBV28 to TRBJ1-6; no definite D call. The CDR3 totals 14 residues. V lost 7 bases, J lost 14 bases, and 21 bases lay in between. Per germline, CDR1 MDHEN and CDR2 SYDVKM. CDR3 sequence (DNA): TGTGCCAGCACCATCGGTGTTAGGGAGGTCACCCTCCACTTT. Protein sequence: CASTIGVREVTLHF.

The genes are TRBV7-8 and TRBJ1-3, with TRBD1 as a possible D gene (6 bases). V was clipped by 3 bases and J by 4 bases, with 22 bases between them. The CDR3 is 18 amino acids. Per germline, CDR1 SGHVS and CDR2 FQNEAQ. The CDR3 DNA reads as TGTGCCAGCAGCTTTGGGGGCCATGGAGACTCTGCAGGAAACACCATATATTTT. It specifies CASSFGGHGDSAGNTIYF.

As regards this clone: The junction shows a germline mismatch at one end, possibly a read error. This chain links TRBV5-1 with TRBJ2-7, with 9 bases identical to TRBD1. CDR1 is SGHRS and CDR2 is YFSETQ in the germline V gene. The CDR3 is 15 residues long. Written as DNA, the CDR3 is TGCGCCAGCAGCTTGACAGGGGGCGCCTCCTACAAGCAGTACTTC. It yields the protein CASSLTGGASYKQYF.

This clone was recorded once. The chain combines TRBV5-1 with TRBJ1-1; no reliable D call. Trimming took 2 bases from V and 7 from J, leaving 12 bases between them. The CDR3 extends over 13 amino acids. The germline gives CDR1 SGHRS, CDR2 YFSETQ. CDR3 region: CASSLAPEDEAFF. The CDR3 region has the DNA TGCGCCAGCAGCTTAGCCCCGGAGGATGAAGCTTTCTTT. Variable domain in full (rest from reference TRBV5-1 and TRBJ1-1): KAGVTQTPRYLIKTRGQQVTLSCSPISGHRSVSWYQQTPGQGLQFLFEYFSETQRNKGNFPGRFSGRQFSNSRSEMNVSTLELGDSALYLCASSLAPEDEAFFGQGTRLTVV.

The genes are TRBV11-2 and TRBJ2-1; the D gene is possibly TRBD1 (5 bases). V lost 5 bases and J 6 bases, leaving 17 bases between the germline ends. Germline V gene sequence: CDR1 SGHAT, CDR2 FQNNGV. The CDR3 sequence is 15 residues long. The CDR3 sequence: CASSPRVSKSNEQFF. Written as DNA, the CDR3 is TGTGCCAGCAGCCCCAGGGTGTCAAAGAGCAATGAGCAGTTCTTC.

The chain uses TRBV4-2 and TRBJ1-1; 7 bases align to TRBD1. The CDR3 sequence is 15 residues long. Trimming cost V 1 base and J 0 bases; bases outside gene matches: 2. The germline gives CDR1 LGHNA, CDR2 YNFKEQ. This CDR3 is CASSQAGTVNTEAFF. CDR3 sequence (DNA): TGTGCCAGCAGCCAAGCGGGGACAGTGAACACTGAAGCTTTCTTT.